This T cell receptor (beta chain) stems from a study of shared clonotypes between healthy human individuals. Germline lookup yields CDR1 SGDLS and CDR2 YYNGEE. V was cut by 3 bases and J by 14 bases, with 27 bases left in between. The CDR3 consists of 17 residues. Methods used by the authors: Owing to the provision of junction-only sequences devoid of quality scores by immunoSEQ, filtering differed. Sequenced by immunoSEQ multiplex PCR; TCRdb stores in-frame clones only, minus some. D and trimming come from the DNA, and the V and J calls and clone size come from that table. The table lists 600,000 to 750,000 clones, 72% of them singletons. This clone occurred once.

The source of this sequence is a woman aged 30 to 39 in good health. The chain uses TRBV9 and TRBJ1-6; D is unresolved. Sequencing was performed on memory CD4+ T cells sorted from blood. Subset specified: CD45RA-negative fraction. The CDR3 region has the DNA TGTGCCAGCAGCGCTAGGGAGACCGTTAAGTGGGGTGGATCCCTCCACTTT. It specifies CASSARETVKWGGSLHF.